The rows below give T cell receptor beta chains drawn from one sample of a study of OX40 agonist ivuxolimab in advanced cancers. Sequencing used immunoSEQ multiplex PCR; TCRdb keeps in-frame clones, though not all of them. Of some 85,000 clones listed, about 89% are singletons. Sequencing was performed on CD4+ or CD8+ T cells sorted from blood, taken in a trial of the OX40 agonist ivuxolimab. These receptor sequences come from an adult with an advanced solid tumor such as melanoma, head and neck, liver or kidney cancer. The CDR3 runs from the conserved cysteine through the conserved F or W.

v_gene	len	j_gene	CDR3aa
TRBV5-1	16	TRBJ2-3	CASSFVPGLASDTQYF
TRBV28	16	TRBJ1-1	CASSRGRARMNTEAFF
TRBV15	18	TRBJ2-1	CATSGGGTSGGPYNEQFF
TRBV6-8	14	TRBJ2-1	CARTIGAYRNEQFF
TRBV27	15	TRBJ1-5	CASSQGTGGNQPQHF
TRBV18	16	TRBJ2-2	CASSSGVGPSTGELFF
TRBV30	16	TRBJ2-7	CAWRPPGLAGVAEQYF
TRBV29-1	13	TRBJ1-1	CSVGQLLLREAFF
TRBV5-1	15	TRBJ2-1	CASSSGASGHNEQFF
TRBV10-3	14	TRBJ2-2	CAISGLGTAGELFF
TRBV10-2	17	TRBJ2-6	CASSGQADVSGANVLTF
TRBV7-9	15	TRBJ1-2	CASSLARGIDYGYTF
TRBV30	13	TRBJ2-5	CAWSAQGGGTQYF
TRBV29-1	14	TRBJ2-7	CSARGGQGRREQYF
TRBV4-2	13	TRBJ1-4	CASSQGQGEKLFF
TRBV29-1	13	TRBJ1-4	CSVATQLGEKLFF
TRBV10-2	14	TRBJ2-3	CASSLDRGGDTQYF
TRBV7-3	15	TRBJ2-1	CASSFGLAAYNEQFF
TRBV6-6	15	TRBJ1-5	CASRGQGRGNQPQHF
TRBV4-2	16	TRBJ1-1	CASSQDSGGWYTEAFF
TRBV5-5	16	TRBJ1-3	CASSSREDVVGNTIYF
TRBV30	12	TRBJ1-6	CAWSIEVSPLHF
TRBV7-7	15	TRBJ1-4	CASSRRDSPNEKLFF
TRBV19	14	TRBJ2-3	CASSIEIGTDTQYF
TRBV28	11	TRBJ2-1	CASRLYNEQFF
TRBV29-1	11	TRBJ1-4	CSARNNEKLFF
TRBV21-1	16	TRBJ2-3	CASSINPEKQTDTQYF
TRBV2	15	TRBJ2-3	CASSVQGAGTDTQYF
TRBV11-3	17	TRBJ2-5	CASSASPIQGAGETQYF
TRBV9	15	TRBJ1-5	CASSVVLGAIGPQHF
TRBV5-1	11	TRBJ2-7	CASSLGYEQYF
TRBV18	13	TRBJ2-1	CASSLDRVNEQFF
TRBV10-1	15	TRBJ2-5	CASSELAGGQETQYF
TRBV5-1	16	TRBJ2-7	CASSQGLAGGPGEQYF
TRBV2	13	TRBJ1-5	CASGQNGNQPQHF
TRBV10-3	17	TRBJ2-7	CAISESSGRNGVYEQYF
TRBV6-1	13	TRBJ2-2	CASSGRLNWELFF
TRBV6-1	13	TRBJ2-3	CASGGTNTDTQYF
TRBV7-2	14	TRBJ2-2	CASSFRREAGELFF
TRBV6-6	13	TRBJ2-3	CASSWAGADTQYF
TRBV11-2	14	TRBJ2-7	CASSGVIAGREQYF
TRBV2	13	TRBJ2-1	CASSLETSGASLF
TRBV14	12	TRBJ2-3	CASSPEIDTQYF
TRBV6-5	16	TRBJ1-4	CASSYSSFGDGEKLFF
TRBV4-1	16	TRBJ2-1	CASSQWDDSSYNEQFF